The rows below give T cell receptor beta chains drawn from one sample of a study of blood T cell repertoires in COVID-19. Measured with immunoSEQ multiplex PCR; TCRdb has only the in-frame clones, and not every one. Among more than 110,000 clones, about 76% were seen once, and the ten largest hold around 13%. What was sequenced was peripheral blood. Receptor source: a man older than 75 with acute or convalescent COVID-19. Each CDR3 is given with its conserved first and last residue. A D gene is named only where the DNA matches it firmly. Clone size is not always given. Where it is, it says once, few, many or a class for expanded clones.

D gene: NA; CDR3 length: 15; J gene: TRBJ2-2; V gene: TRBV5-1; clone size: NA; CDR3 DNA: TGCGCCAGCAGCTACCAGGGTCGGTACACCGGGGAGCTGTTTTTT; CDR3 protein: CASSYQGRYTGELFF
D gene: NA; CDR3 length: 12; J gene: TRBJ2-2; V gene: TRBV28; clone size: once; CDR3 DNA: TGTGCCAGCAGTTCGCGGACCGGGGAGCTGTTTTTT; CDR3 protein: CASSSRTGELFF
D gene: TRBD1; CDR3 length: 14; J gene: TRBJ2-7; V gene: TRBV7-2; clone size: few; CDR3 DNA: TGTGCCAGCAGCTCTGACAGGGGATTCTACGAGCAGTACTTC; CDR3 protein: CASSSDRGFYEQYF
D gene: NA; CDR3 length: 18; J gene: TRBJ2-6; V gene: TRBV27; clone size: NA; CDR3 DNA: TGTGCCAGCAGACCCGGTAACAGGGCCAGCTCTGGGGCCAACGTCCTGACTTTC; CDR3 protein: CASRPGNRASSGANVLTF
D gene: TRBD1; CDR3 length: 16; J gene: TRBJ2-1; V gene: TRBV5-1; clone size: NA; CDR3 DNA: TGCGCCAGCAGCCAAACCGGACAGGGGGCGTTCGGTGAGCAGTTCTTC; CDR3 protein: CASSQTGQGAFGEQFF
D gene: TRBD1; CDR3 length: 12; J gene: TRBJ2-5; V gene: TRBV2; clone size: few; CDR3 DNA: TGTGCCAGGGGACAGGGAATGGAGACCCAGTACTTC; CDR3 protein: CARGQGMETQYF
D gene: TRBD1; CDR3 length: 15; J gene: TRBJ1-5; V gene: TRBV19; clone size: NA; CDR3 DNA: TGTGCCAGTACCCCTCGGGACAGGGGAAATCAGCCCCAGCATTTT; CDR3 protein: CASTPRDRGNQPQHF
D gene: TRBD2; CDR3 length: 16; J gene: TRBJ2-3; V gene: TRBV27; clone size: once; CDR3 DNA: TGTGCCAGCAGGATACTAGCGGGGCGCAATACAGATACGCAGTATTTT; CDR3 protein: CASRILAGRNTDTQYF
D gene: NA; CDR3 length: 12; J gene: TRBJ2-7; V gene: TRBV5-1; clone size: few; CDR3 DNA: TGCGCCAGCAGCTTGGATGGGAGCGAGCAGTACTTC; CDR3 protein: CASSLDGSEQYF
D gene: NA; CDR3 length: 14; J gene: TRBJ2-3; V gene: TRBV5-1; clone size: NA; CDR3 DNA: TGCGCCAGCAGCTTTTCGGCGAGGACAGATACGCAGTATTTT; CDR3 protein: CASSFSARTDTQYF
D gene: TRBD1; CDR3 length: 16; J gene: TRBJ2-5; V gene: TRBV7-9; clone size: NA; CDR3 DNA: TGTGCCAGCAGCTTAAGCTCACAGGGGGCAGGGGAGACCCAGTACTTC; CDR3 protein: CASSLSSQGAGETQYF
D gene: TRBD1; CDR3 length: 15; J gene: TRBJ1-1; V gene: TRBV30; clone size: few; CDR3 DNA: TGTGCCTGGGACCCAGCTGGACAGGGGAACACTGAAGCTTTCTTT; CDR3 protein: CAWDPAGQGNTEAFF
D gene: NA; CDR3 length: 15; J gene: TRBJ2-5; V gene: TRBV9; clone size: NA; CDR3 DNA: TGTGCCAGCAGCGTAGATTCCGGGGTGGGAGAGACCCAGTACTTC; CDR3 protein: CASSVDSGVGETQYF
D gene: NA; CDR3 length: 15; J gene: TRBJ2-7; V gene: TRBV4-3; clone size: NA; CDR3 DNA: TGCGCCAGCAGCCAAGCCTGGGCCGGTATCTACGAGCAGTACTTC; CDR3 protein: CASSQAWAGIYEQYF
D gene: TRBD1; CDR3 length: 17; J gene: TRBJ1-6; V gene: TRBV5-8; clone size: NA; CDR3 DNA: TGTGCCAGCAGCTCCATTAGGGACAGCGAACCTAATTCACCCCTCCACTTT; CDR3 protein: CASSSIRDSEPNSPLHF
D gene: NA; CDR3 length: 15; J gene: TRBJ1-4; V gene: TRBV7-9; clone size: NA; CDR3 DNA: TGTGCCAGCAGCTTAGACACTACTGACGGAAGAAAACTGTTTTTT; CDR3 protein: CASSLDTTDGRKLFF
D gene: NA; CDR3 length: 12; J gene: TRBJ1-2; V gene: TRBV5-1; clone size: NA; CDR3 DNA: TGCGCCAGCAGCTTGGAAGAGAGTGGCTACACCTTC; CDR3 protein: CASSLEESGYTF
D gene: NA; CDR3 length: 17; J gene: TRBJ2-3; V gene: TRBV24-1; clone size: NA; CDR3 DNA: TGTGCCACCAGTGAGCTCGGGCGGGGCCAGGGGGCAGATACGCAGTATTTT; CDR3 protein: CATSELGRGQGADTQYF
D gene: TRBD1; CDR3 length: 15; J gene: TRBJ2-1; V gene: TRBV24-1; clone size: NA; CDR3 DNA: TGTGCCACCAGTGACCCGGGACAGGGACGGAATGAGCAGTTCTTC; CDR3 protein: CATSDPGQGRNEQFF
D gene: NA; CDR3 length: 13; J gene: TRBJ2-5; V gene: TRBV6-1; clone size: NA; CDR3 DNA: TGTGCCAGCAGTGAACAGTACCAAGAGACCCAGTACTTC; CDR3 protein: CASSEQYQETQYF
D gene: NA; CDR3 length: 12; J gene: TRBJ2-1; V gene: TRBV5-5; clone size: NA; CDR3 DNA: TGTGCCAGCAGCTTCCTTCTCAATGAGCAGTTCTTC; CDR3 protein: CASSFLLNEQFF
D gene: NA; CDR3 length: 14; J gene: TRBJ1-1; V gene: TRBV11-2; clone size: NA; CDR3 DNA: TGTGCCAGCAGCTTAGTACCGGGTACGACTGAAGCTTTCTTT; CDR3 protein: CASSLVPGTTEAFF
D gene: TRBD2; CDR3 length: 16; J gene: TRBJ2-1; V gene: TRBV7-2; clone size: NA; CDR3 DNA: TGTGCCAGCAGCCCTCAGGGTAGCGGGGGGGCCCGTGAGCAGTTCTTC; CDR3 protein: CASSPQGSGGAREQFF
D gene: NA; CDR3 length: 15; J gene: TRBJ2-2; V gene: TRBV12-5; clone size: NA; CDR3 DNA: TGTGCTAGTGGTTTGGTACAGGGGAACACCGGGGAGCTGTTTTTT; CDR3 protein: CASGLVQGNTGELFF